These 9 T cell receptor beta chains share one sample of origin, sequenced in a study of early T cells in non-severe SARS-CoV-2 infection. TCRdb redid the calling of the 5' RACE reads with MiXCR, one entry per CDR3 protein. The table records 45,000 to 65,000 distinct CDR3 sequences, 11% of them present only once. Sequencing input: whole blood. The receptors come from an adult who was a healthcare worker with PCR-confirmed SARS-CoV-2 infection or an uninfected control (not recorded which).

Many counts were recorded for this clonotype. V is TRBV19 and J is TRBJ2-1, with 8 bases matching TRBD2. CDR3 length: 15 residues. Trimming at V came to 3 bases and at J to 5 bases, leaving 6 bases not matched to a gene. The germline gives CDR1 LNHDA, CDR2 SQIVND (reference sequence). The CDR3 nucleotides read TGTGCCAGTAGTATGAATCGGGGGGGGAACAATGAGCAGTTCTTC. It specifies CASSMNRGGNNEQFF.

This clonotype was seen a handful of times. CDR3 region: CASSNRGAGANVLTF. The CDR3 nucleotides read TGTGCCAGCAGCAACCGTGGGGCTGGGGCCAACGTCCTGACTTTC. The chain has TRBV6-5 and TRBJ2-6; D uncertain. With 6 bases removed from V and 2 bases from J, the gap between germline ends came to 11 bases. The germline gives CDR1 MNHEY, CDR2 SVGAGI. This CDR3 spans 15 amino acids.

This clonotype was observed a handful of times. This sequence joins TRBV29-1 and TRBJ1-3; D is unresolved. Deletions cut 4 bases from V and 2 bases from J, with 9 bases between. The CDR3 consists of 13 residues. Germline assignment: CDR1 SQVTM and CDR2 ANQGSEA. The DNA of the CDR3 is TGCAGCGTTGCGCGCCCCCCTGGAAACACCATATATTTT. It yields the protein CSVARPPGNTIYF.

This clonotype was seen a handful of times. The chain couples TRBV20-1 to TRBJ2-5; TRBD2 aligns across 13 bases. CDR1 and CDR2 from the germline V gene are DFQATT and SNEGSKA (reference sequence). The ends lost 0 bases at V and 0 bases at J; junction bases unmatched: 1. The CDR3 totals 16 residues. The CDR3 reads CSARDGLAGDQETQYF. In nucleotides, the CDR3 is TGCAGTGCTAGAGACGGACTAGCGGGGGACCAAGAGACCCAGTACTTC.

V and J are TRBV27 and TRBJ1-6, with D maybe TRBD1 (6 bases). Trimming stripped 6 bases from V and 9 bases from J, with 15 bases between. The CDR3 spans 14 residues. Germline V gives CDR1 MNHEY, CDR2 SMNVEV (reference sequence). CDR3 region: CASRPGTQPSPLHF. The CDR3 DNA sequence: TGTGCCAGCAGGCCCGGGACACAACCTTCACCCCTCCACTTT.

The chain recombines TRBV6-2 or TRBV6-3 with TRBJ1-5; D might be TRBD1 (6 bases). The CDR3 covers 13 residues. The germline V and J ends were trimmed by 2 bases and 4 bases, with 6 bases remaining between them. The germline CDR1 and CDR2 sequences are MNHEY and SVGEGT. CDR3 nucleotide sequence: TGTGCCAGCAGTTACACAGGGAATCAGCCCCAGCATTTT. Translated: CASSYTGNQPQHF.

CDR3 coding DNA: TGTGCCAGCAGTTACTCGGCCCAGGGGGGCTACACCTTC. Translation: CASSYSAQGGYTF. The chain employs TRBV6-5 and TRBJ1-2; D perhaps matches TRBD1 (6 bases). Per germline, CDR1 MNHEY and CDR2 SVGAGI. This CDR3 has 13 residues. Between the trimmed V and J ends, which lost 0 bases and 8 bases, there was a span of 10 bases.

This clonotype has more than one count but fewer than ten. CDR3 in DNA: TGTGCCAGCAACAAGAACACTGAAGCTTTCTTT. Its translation is CASNKNTEAFF. The V gene is TRBV12-3 or TRBV12-4, the J gene TRBJ1-1; D is ambiguous. Trimming took off 7 bases at V and 1 base at J, with 4 bases between the two ends. This CDR3 contains 11 residues.

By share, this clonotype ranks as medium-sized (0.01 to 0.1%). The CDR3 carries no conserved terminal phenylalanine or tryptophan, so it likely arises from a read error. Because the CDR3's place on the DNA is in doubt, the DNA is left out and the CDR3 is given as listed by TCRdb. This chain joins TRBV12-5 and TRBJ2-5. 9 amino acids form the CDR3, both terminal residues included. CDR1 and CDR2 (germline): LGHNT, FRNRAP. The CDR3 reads CASGLTSVL.